The entry below describes one T cell receptor beta chain. Original handling: Estimates of nucleated cell counts were drawn from the amplification of reference gene primers. The method was immunoSEQ multiplex PCR; TCRdb's version includes in-frame clones alone and lacks a portion of them. The V and J calls and clone size come from that table; D and trimming were worked out from the DNA. The data show approximately 290,000 clones, around 85% seen once. This sample stems from a study of blood T cell repertoires in COVID-19. In the study overall: Acute-phase and convalescent COVID-19 samples originated in the United States, Italy and Spain.

With V trimmed by 3 bases and J by 4 bases, 3 bases remained unmatched. Germline CDR1 and CDR2: KGHSH and LQKENI. This CDR3 has 14 residues. In terms of age and location, participants ranged from about 18 to 95 years and lived in about two dozen US areas. What the recovered Cohort 3 donors had was two negative PCRs, clearance, or symptom resolution. Sequenced: PBMCs or T cells enriched from blood (not recorded which). The clonotype was recovered from a woman in her thirties who had recovered from COVID-19. The V gene is TRBV18, the J gene TRBJ2-5, with 9 nucleotides matching TRBD2. CDR3 bases: TGTGCCAGCTCACCGTATAGCGGGGGAGAGACCCAGTACTTC. Translated, it gives CASSPYSGGETQYF.